One sample yielded the 26 T cell receptor beta chains listed below, sequenced in a study of regulatory T cells in long-lasting Graves disease. Indicated time point: persistent/refractory GD, antithyroid drugs over 5 years with positive TRAb. There was RNA extracted from PBMCs, and the TCR library was made from it. According to the study, TCR beta libraries were built with iRepertoire HTBI primers and CDR3-region Arm-PCR. TCRdb re-analysed the multiplex PCR reads in MiXCR, keeping a single row per CDR3 protein. The table has 600,000 to 850,000 distinct CDR3 sequences, 30% seen once. Specimen: peripheral blood mononuclear cells (PBMCs), collected when the disease was refractory, from a patient treated with antithyroid drugs. The source is a female donor with Graves disease.

CDR3 residues: CASSPDGQYNQPQHF. CDR3 sequence (DNA): TGTGCCAGCAGCCCCGATGGACAGTACAATCAGCCCCAGCATTTT. The rearrangement links TRBV7-8 to TRBJ1-5; tentative D call: TRBD1 (6 bases). This CDR3 contains 15 residues. The germline V gene encodes CDR1 SGHVS and CDR2 FQNEAQ. Trimming removed 5 bases from V and 3 bases from J, with 14 bases in between.

The chain combines TRBV19 with TRBJ2-5, with D maybe TRBD1 (6 bases). The CDR3 is 14 amino acids. V was clipped by 4 bases and J by 4 bases, with 13 bases between them. Per germline, CDR1 LNHDA and CDR2 SQIVND (reference sequence). The CDR3 protein is CASSTGQWGETQYF. DNA of the CDR3: TGTGCCAGTAGTACCGGACAGTGGGGAGAGACCCAGTACTTC.

The chain combines TRBV12-3 or TRBV12-4 with TRBJ2-2; D is unclear. Trimming left V 5 bases short and J 4 bases short, with 8 bases between. The CDR3 is 13 residues long. In nucleotides, the CDR3 is TGTGCCAGCAGTCTAACAAGCACCGGGGAGCTGTTTTTT. This encodes CASSLTSTGELFF.

The CDR3: CASSSSRLGGTEAFF. Here the CDR3 DNA reads TGTGCCAGCAGCTCCTCAAGGTTGGGTGGCACTGAAGCTTTCTTT. The chain recombines TRBV7-2 with TRBJ1-1; D is ambiguous. The CDR3 totals 15 residues. Trimming shortened V by 4 bases and J by 4 bases, and 16 bases separated the two germline ends. Germline CDR1 is SGHTA and CDR2 is FQGNSA.

This clonotype was detected ten times or more. The genes are TRBV20-1 and TRBJ2-7; TRBD2 matches 12 bases. V trimming: 5 bases; J trimming: 4 bases; junction bases outside the gene matches: 6. The CDR3 has 14 amino acids. Per germline, CDR1 DFQATT and CDR2 SNEGSKA (reference sequence). The CDR3 bases are TGCAGTGCTCGAGCGACTAGCGGGAGATACGAGCAGTACTTC. Residues: CSARATSGRYEQYF.

There are many counts of this clonotype. The rearrangement uses TRBV28 and TRBJ2-7, with 15 bases matching TRBD2. V lost 7 bases, J lost 1 base, and 11 bases stayed unmatched. The CDR3 sequence is 18 residues long. Germline lookup yields CDR1 MDHEN and CDR2 SYDVKM. CDR3 nucleotide sequence: TGTGCCAGCACCATTACCGGACTAGCGGGAGGGAGGTCCTACGAGCAGTACTTC. Encoded protein: CASTITGLAGGRSYEQYF.

The rearrangement joins TRBV6-2 or TRBV6-3 to TRBJ2-7, with TRBD2 matching over 12 bases. The CDR3 runs to 16 residues. Germline assignment: CDR1 MNHEY and CDR2 SVGEGT. The V segment lost 2 bases and the J segment 2 bases; nucleotides outside the gene matches: 4. The CDR3: CASSYRTSGMAYEQYF. The CDR3 nucleotides read TGTGCCAGCAGTTACCGGACTAGCGGGATGGCCTACGAGCAGTACTTC.

Only one count was recorded for this clonotype. This CDR3 is CSASGLAGLGGELFF. DNA of the CDR3: TGCAGTGCGTCGGGACTAGCGGGATTAGGCGGGGAGCTGTTTTTT. This rearrangement joins TRBV20-1 to TRBJ2-2; TRBD2 aligns across 13 bases. The CDR3 is 15 amino acids. Germline V lookup: CDR1 DFQATT, CDR2 SNEGSKA (reference sequence). Trimming cost V 6 bases and J 7 bases; bases outside gene matches: 8.

A few counts support this clonotype. This chain links TRBV20-1 with TRBJ2-7, with 10 bases matching TRBD2. The trim removed 5 bases at V and 4 bases at J, leaving 8 bases unmatched. In germline, CDR1 is DFQATT, CDR2 SNEGSKA (reference sequence). CDR3 length: 14 amino acids. The CDR3 sequence is CSAWSSGSSYEQYF. In nucleotides, the CDR3 is TGCAGTGCTTGGTCTAGCGGGAGTTCGTACGAGCAGTACTTC.

This clonotype was seen ten or more times. This rearrangement joins TRBV14 to TRBJ2-7; no definite D call. The CDR3 has 14 amino acids. The V end was cut by 1 base, the J end by 4 bases, with 11 bases between. Germline V gene lookup returns CDR1 SGHDN and CDR2 FVKESK. The CDR3 protein is CASSQVGRYYEQYF. CDR3 bases: TGTGCCAGCAGCCAAGTTGGCCGCTATTACGAGCAGTACTTC.

The chain carries TRBV12-5 and TRBJ2-7; no clear D. Germline V CDR1 and CDR2: LGHNT, FRNRAP. There are 16 residues in the CDR3. V shed 1 base and J shed 2 bases, with 15 bases lying between them. In nucleotides, the CDR3 is TGTGCTAGTGGTTTGGCCCGGCGAGGTATGGCCTACGAGCAGTACTTC. Residues: CASGLARRGMAYEQYF.

The chain combines TRBV19 with TRBJ2-5, with D possibly being TRBD2 (5 bases). The CDR3 has 13 amino acids. Trimming removed 3 bases at V and 2 bases at J, with 7 bases between. The germline CDR1 and CDR2 sequences are LNHDA and SQIVND (reference sequence). The CDR3 region is CASSMTGQETQYF. In nucleotides, the CDR3 is TGTGCCAGTAGTATGACGGGGCAAGAGACCCAGTACTTC.

This clonotype was observed at least ten times. The CDR3 is CASSPGLAGVQETQYF. The CDR3 region has the DNA TGTGCCAGCAGCCCCGGACTAGCGGGAGTCCAAGAGACCCAGTACTTC. This chain joins TRBV11-2 and TRBJ2-5; 13 bases match TRBD2. Germline V gene sequence: CDR1 SGHAT, CDR2 FQNNGV. J lost 1 base, V lost 5 bases, and 4 bases had no gene match. The CDR3 loop spans 16 amino acids. Together with reference TRBV11-2 and TRBJ2-5, the CDR3 gives the full variable domain: EAGVAQSPRYKIIEKRQSVAFWCNPISGHATLYWYQQILGQGPKLLIQFQNNGVVDDSQLPKDRFSAERLKGVDSTLKIQPAKLEDSAVYLCASSPGLAGVQETQYFGPGTRLLVL.

This clonotype was detected only a few times. J is TRBJ1-1 and V is TRBV27, with D tentatively TRBD1 (6 bases). CDR1 and CDR2 from the germline V gene are MNHEY and SMNVEV (reference sequence). The CDR3 sequence is 14 residues long. V shed 5 bases and J shed 5 bases, with 15 bases lying between them. The CDR3 is CASSPRQALTEAFF. Written as DNA, the CDR3 is TGTGCCAGCAGTCCGAGACAGGCGCTAACTGAAGCTTTCTTT.

There are a few counts of this clonotype. One junction end does not reproduce the germline sequence, and a read error may be involved. V gene TRBV5-6 combines with J gene TRBJ1-2, with D uncertain. Germline CDR1 SGHDT, CDR2 YYEEEE. CDR3 length: 11 residues. The CDR3 is CASSLGGQDHF. The DNA for the CDR3 is TGTGCCAGCAGCTTGGGTGGGCAAGACCACTTC.

This chain connects TRBV28 to TRBJ2-2; 8 nucleotides agree with TRBD2. The CDR3 covers 14 residues. Germline CDR1 is MDHEN and CDR2 is SYDVKM. In DNA form, the CDR3 reads TGTGCTCTGGGAGCGGGAGTTTTCACCGGGGAGCTGTTTTTT. Residues: CALGAGVFTGELFF.

This clonotype was seen only a few times. The rearrangement links TRBV7-3 to TRBJ2-2, with D tentatively TRBD1 or TRBD2 (5 bases each). The CDR3 contains 16 residues. V lost 2 bases and J 2 bases, leaving 12 bases between the germline ends. From germline, CDR1 is SGHTA and CDR2 FQGTGA. CDR3 in amino acids: CASSLVGTKNTGELFF. The CDR3 DNA reads TGTGCCAGCAGCTTAGTAGGGACCAAAAACACCGGGGAGCTGTTTTTT. The whole variable domain, filled in from reference TRBV7-3 and TRBJ2-2, reads GAGVSQTPSNKVTEKGKYVELRCDPISGHTALYWYRQSLGQGPEFLIYFQGTGAADDSGLPNDRFFAVRPEGSVSTLKIQRTERGDSAVYLCASSLVGTKNTGELFFGEGSRLTVL.

V gene TRBV29-1 combines with J gene TRBJ2-7, with 7 bases fitting TRBD2. The CDR3 runs 15 residues. Germline V lookup: CDR1 SQVTM, CDR2 ANQGSEA. J gave up 0 bases and V 4 bases, and 9 bases lay outside the gene matches. CDR3 sequence reads: CSVGEASGFSYEQYF. Here the CDR3 DNA reads TGCAGCGTTGGCGAGGCTAGCGGATTCTCCTACGAGCAGTACTTC.

This clonotype was seen more than once but under ten times. This chain joins TRBV5-1 and TRBJ1-5; possible D gene TRBD1, 6 bases. This CDR3 region has 15 residues. V gave up 1 base and J gave up 4 bases, with 12 bases separating them. Germline V gene data show CDR1 as SGHRS and CDR2 as YFSETQ. CDR3 residues: CASSLYSGQNQPQHF. CDR3 DNA: TGCGCCAGCAGCTTGTACAGTGGACAGAATCAGCCCCAGCATTTT.

This clonotype was observed a few times. This sequence joins TRBV6-1 and TRBJ2-7, with no clear D. Trimming shortened V by 2 bases and J by 5 bases, and 16 bases separated the two germline ends. CDR1 is MNHNS, CDR2 SASEGT, per germline. The CDR3 runs 15 residues. The CDR3 protein is CASSERLRTGDEQYF. Written as DNA, the CDR3 is TGTGCCAGCAGTGAAAGGTTACGAACGGGCGACGAGCAGTACTTC.

The chain combines TRBV30 with TRBJ1-4; D uncertain. The CDR3 has 13 residues. V was shortened by 1 base and J by 6 bases, with 9 bases between the two germline ends. Germline-derived CDR1 and CDR2 are GTSNPN and SVGIG (reference sequence). The CDR3 bases are TGTGCCTGGAGTGGACCGTGGGATGAAAAACTGTTTTTT. Residues: CAWSGPWDEKLFF. Full variable domain (outside the CDR3, taken from reference TRBV30 and TRBJ1-4): SQTIHQWPATLVQPVGSPLSLECTVEGTSNPNLYWYRQAAGRGLQLLFYSVGIGQISSEVPQNLSASRPQDRQFILSSKKLLLSDSGFYLCAWSGPWDEKLFFGSGTQLSVL.

The rearrangement uses TRBV27 and TRBJ2-7, with 7 bases lining up with TRBD1. V was pared by 6 bases and J by 6 bases, with 11 bases of the junction left unmatched. The CDR3 spans 14 residues. Germline assignment: CDR1 MNHEY and CDR2 SMNVEV (reference sequence). The CDR3 region has the DNA TGTGCCAGCAGGCTTACCGGGACAGTCTCCGAGCAGTACTTC. It translates to CASRLTGTVSEQYF.

This clonotype was recorded a few times. The genes are TRBV29-1 and TRBJ1-5; 9 nucleotides line up with TRBD1. Germline V CDR1 and CDR2: SQVTM, ANQGSEA. The CDR3 contains 16 residues. J was trimmed by 0 bases and V by 7 bases; bases with no gene match: 10. This CDR3 reads CSELRDRENSNQPQHF. The CDR3 DNA sequence: TGCAGCGAGCTCCGGGACAGGGAGAATAGCAATCAGCCCCAGCATTTT.

This chain joins TRBV11-2 and TRBJ1-4; 8 bases match TRBD1. There are 16 residues in the CDR3. The V gene end was trimmed by 7 bases and the J gene end by 8 bases; junction bases not matched to a gene: 15. The germline CDR1 and CDR2 sequences are SGHAT and FQNNGV. CDR3 amino acids: CASTDRGYGYSEKLFF. The CDR3 region has the DNA TGTGCCAGCACAGACAGGGGCTACGGTTACTCGGAAAAACTGTTTTTT.

This clonotype was found a few times. The chain couples TRBV12-3 or TRBV12-4 to TRBJ2-1; TRBD2 matches 11 bases. V dropped 4 bases and J dropped 6; count of bases not matched to a gene: 5. The CDR3 spans 15 residues. CDR3 amino acids: CASSSGTSGPNEQFF. The CDR3 region has the DNA TGTGCCAGCAGTTCCGGGACTAGCGGACCCAATGAGCAGTTCTTC.

This clonotype appeared a few times. CDR3 loop: CASSPDGARYGYTF. The CDR3 region has the DNA TGTGCCAGCAGCCCCGATGGGGCACGCTATGGCTACACCTTC. V gene TRBV5-5 combines with J gene TRBJ1-2; D is perhaps TRBD1 (5 bases). V lost 4 bases and J lost 4, with 14 bases in between. This CDR3 has 14 residues. Germline CDR1 is SGHKS and CDR2 is YYEKEE (reference sequence).